This entry is about one T cell receptor (beta chain). This sample is drawn from a study of shared clonotypes between healthy human individuals. Germline values: CDR1 SGHRS, CDR2 YFSETQ. This CDR3 contains 15 residues. V dropped 0 bases and J dropped 4 bases, with 13 bases sitting between them. The repertoire was sequenced with immunoSEQ multiplex PCR; TCRdb's copy has only in-frame clones and lacks some. Of more than 2 million clones in the sample, under 97% are singletons; the top ten hold about 0.13%. The specimen was naive CD4+ T cells sorted from blood. Subset indicated: CD45RA+ positively selected. The gene calls are TRBV5-1 and TRBJ1-2, with D possibly being TRBD1 (5 bases). This clonotype originated in a man between 18 and 35 years old in good health. The CDR3 loop reads CASSLAVGRGYGYTF. The CDR3 nucleotides are TGCGCCAGCAGCTTGGCTGTGGGGCGCGGCTATGGCTACACCTTC.